The rows below give T cell receptor beta chains drawn from one sample of a study of molecular identifiers for immune sequencing clone quantification. TCRdb re-derived calls from the PCR reads in MiXCR, one entry per CDR3 protein. The table includes around 460,000 distinct CDR3 sequences, around 25% detected once. Material: naive CD8+ T cells from blood, with Jurkat cell RNA spiked in. The receptor set was obtained from a human donor in good health. Some libraries in this study had Jurkat cell RNA spiked in. The CDR3 runs from the conserved cysteine through the conserved F or W. The order of the fields is J gene, D gene, clone size, V gene, CDR3 protein, CDR3 DNA. D genes are given only for firm matches. Only some rows state a clone size, as once, few, many or a class for expanded clones.

j_gene: TRBJ2-3; d_gene: TRBD1; abundance: .; v_gene: TRBV10-3; CDR3aa: CANWDRSTDTQYF; CDR3nt: TGTGCCAACTGGGACAGGAGCACAGATACGCAGTATTTT
j_gene: TRBJ1-4; d_gene: .; abundance: many; v_gene: TRBV7-9; CDR3aa: CASSSATGEKLFF; CDR3nt: TGTGCCAGCAGCTCCGCTACAGGGGAAAAACTGTTTTTT
j_gene: TRBJ2-6; d_gene: .; abundance: .; v_gene: TRBV7-9; CDR3aa: CASSPPLARTPTGANVLTF; CDR3nt: TGTGCCAGCAGCCCTCCACTTGCTCGGACACCCACTGGGGCCAACGTCCTGACTTTC
j_gene: TRBJ1-2; d_gene: .; abundance: .; v_gene: TRBV19; CDR3aa: CASSRTDPNYGYTF; CDR3nt: TGTGCCAGTAGTAGGACAGATCCTAACTATGGCTACACCTTC
j_gene: TRBJ1-1; d_gene: .; abundance: .; v_gene: TRBV4-3; CDR3aa: CASSQDHGSVNTEAFF; CDR3nt: TGCGCCAGCAGCCAAGATCATGGCAGCGTGAACACTGAAGCTTTCTTT
j_gene: TRBJ2-5; d_gene: .; abundance: few; v_gene: TRBV27; CDR3aa: CASSLSPADQETQYF; CDR3nt: TGTGCCAGCAGTTTATCGCCAGCGGACCAAGAGACCCAGTACTTC
j_gene: TRBJ2-2; d_gene: TRBD2; abundance: .; v_gene: TRBV7-6; CDR3aa: CASSLAFGLAVTPRTGELFF; CDR3nt: TGTGCCAGCAGCTTAGCTTTCGGACTAGCAGTGACACCCCGGACCGGGGAGCTGTTTTTT
j_gene: TRBJ2-7; d_gene: .; abundance: few; v_gene: TRBV4-1; CDR3aa: CASSQDFPVRYEQYF; CDR3nt: TGCGCCAGCAGCCAAGATTTCCCCGTTCGCTACGAGCAGTACTTC
j_gene: TRBJ1-1; d_gene: TRBD1; abundance: .; v_gene: TRBV2; CDR3aa: CASRIDRGEGMNTEAFF; CDR3nt: TGTGCCAGCAGGATAGACAGGGGCGAGGGAATGAACACTGAAGCTTTCTTT
j_gene: TRBJ2-7; d_gene: .; abundance: .; v_gene: TRBV20-1; CDR3aa: CSARGTDLREQYF; CDR3nt: TGCAGTGCTAGGGGTACCGATTTAAGAGAGCAGTACTTC
j_gene: TRBJ1-1; d_gene: .; abundance: many; v_gene: TRBV5-6; CDR3aa: CASSLVGSTEAFF; CDR3nt: TGTGCCAGCAGCTTGGTAGGGTCCACTGAAGCTTTCTTT
j_gene: TRBJ1-2; d_gene: .; abundance: few; v_gene: TRBV13; CDR3aa: CASSPRTTNGYTF; CDR3nt: TGTGCCAGCAGCCCCAGGACAACAAATGGCTACACCTTC
j_gene: TRBJ2-7; d_gene: .; abundance: many; v_gene: TRBV28; CDR3aa: CASSLREDRAYEQYF; CDR3nt: TGTGCCAGCAGTTTGAGAGAAGATCGGGCCTACGAGCAGTACTTC
j_gene: TRBJ1-2; d_gene: .; abundance: few; v_gene: TRBV20-1; CDR3aa: CSARVQEDYGYTF; CDR3nt: TGCAGTGCTAGAGTCCAGGAGGACTATGGCTACACCTTC
j_gene: TRBJ2-7; d_gene: TRBD1; abundance: .; v_gene: TRBV15; CDR3aa: CATSGSRQGSYEQYF; CDR3nt: TGTGCCACCAGCGGCTCCAGACAGGGCTCCTACGAGCAGTACTTC
j_gene: TRBJ2-2; d_gene: .; abundance: .; v_gene: TRBV12-3/TRBV12-4; CDR3aa: CASSLSSAVNTGELFF; CDR3nt: TGTGCCAGCAGTTTATCGTCAGCGGTGAACACCGGGGAGCTGTTTTTT
j_gene: TRBJ2-7; d_gene: TRBD2; abundance: many; v_gene: TRBV13; CDR3aa: CASSLGLAGRYEQYF; CDR3nt: TGTGCCAGCAGCTTAGGCCTAGCGGGTCGGTACGAGCAGTACTTC
j_gene: TRBJ2-3; d_gene: .; abundance: many; v_gene: TRBV29-1; CDR3aa: CSVDNRDPGTDTQYF; CDR3nt: TGCAGCGTTGACAACCGGGATCCCGGCACAGATACGCAGTATTTT
j_gene: TRBJ2-7; d_gene: .; abundance: many; v_gene: TRBV30; CDR3aa: CAWSVSGSYEQYF; CDR3nt: TGTGCCTGGAGTGTATCGGGGTCCTACGAGCAGTACTTC
j_gene: TRBJ2-6; d_gene: .; abundance: few; v_gene: TRBV27; CDR3aa: CASSLSPAGANVLTF; CDR3nt: TGTGCCAGCAGTTTATCCCCGGCTGGGGCCAACGTCCTGACTTTC
j_gene: TRBJ2-5; d_gene: .; abundance: .; v_gene: TRBV10-3; CDR3aa: CAISVGETQYF; CDR3nt: TGTGCCATCAGTGTGGGGGAGACCCAGTACTTC
j_gene: TRBJ1-4; d_gene: .; abundance: .; v_gene: TRBV20-1; CDR3aa: CSVTDTGVAKLFF; CDR3nt: TGCAGTGTTACGGACACTGGTGTTGCGAAACTGTTTTTT
j_gene: TRBJ2-1; d_gene: TRBD1; abundance: many; v_gene: TRBV7-8; CDR3aa: CASSLVQGAYNEQFF; CDR3nt: TGTGCCAGCAGCTTAGTCCAGGGGGCATACAATGAGCAGTTCTTC
j_gene: TRBJ2-7; d_gene: TRBD1; abundance: .; v_gene: TRBV10-3; CDR3aa: CATGDRGNYEQYF; CDR3nt: TGTGCCACCGGGGACAGGGGAAATTACGAGCAGTACTTC
j_gene: TRBJ2-7; d_gene: .; abundance: .; v_gene: TRBV28; CDR3aa: CASSSRNKYEQYF; CDR3nt: TGTGCCAGCAGTTCTCGAAATAAGTACGAGCAGTACTTC
j_gene: TRBJ2-7; d_gene: .; abundance: .; v_gene: TRBV4-2; CDR3aa: CASSQDMGGRESYEQYF; CDR3nt: TGTGCCAGCAGCCAAGATATGGGGGGGCGGGAGAGCTACGAGCAGTACTTC
j_gene: TRBJ2-2; d_gene: TRBD1; abundance: .; v_gene: TRBV13; CDR3aa: CASKEDRGSGTGELFF; CDR3nt: TGTGCCAGCAAGGAGGACAGGGGGTCTGGGACCGGGGAGCTGTTTTTT
j_gene: TRBJ2-5; d_gene: .; abundance: many; v_gene: TRBV29-1; CDR3aa: CSVEYFGGLSSETQYF; CDR3nt: TGCAGCGTTGAATATTTCGGGGGGCTCTCTTCAGAGACCCAGTACTTC
j_gene: TRBJ2-2; d_gene: .; abundance: few; v_gene: TRBV6-5; CDR3aa: CASSYQQMGTGELFF; CDR3nt: TGTGCCAGCAGTTACCAACAGATGGGCACCGGGGAGCTGTTTTTT
j_gene: TRBJ2-3; d_gene: .; abundance: .; v_gene: TRBV6-5; CDR3aa: CASSYRGGTDTQYF; CDR3nt: TGTGCCAGCAGTTACAGGGGCGGCACAGATACGCAGTATTTT
j_gene: TRBJ2-3; d_gene: TRBD2; abundance: .; v_gene: TRBV6-5; CDR3aa: CASSYSAGSSTDTQYF; CDR3nt: TGTGCCAGCAGTTACTCAGCGGGGTCTAGCACAGATACGCAGTATTTT
j_gene: TRBJ2-2; d_gene: .; abundance: .; v_gene: TRBV21-1; CDR3aa: CAGSKEGTVTPTNTGELFF; CDR3nt: TGTGCCGGCAGCAAAGAGGGGACAGTAACCCCTACGAACACCGGGGAGCTGTTTTTT
j_gene: TRBJ2-3; d_gene: TRBD2; abundance: few; v_gene: TRBV6-1; CDR3aa: CASSDPAGGSEKLADTQYF; CDR3nt: TGTGCCAGCAGTGATCCAGCGGGGGGCTCAGAGAAGTTAGCAGATACGCAGTATTTT
j_gene: TRBJ2-7; d_gene: .; abundance: few; v_gene: TRBV28; CDR3aa: CASTRTDPYYEQYF; CDR3nt: TGTGCCAGCACTAGGACGGACCCATACTACGAGCAGTACTTC
j_gene: TRBJ2-5; d_gene: .; abundance: few; v_gene: TRBV10-3; CDR3aa: CGISEGAAREETQYF; CDR3nt: TGTGGCATCAGTGAAGGGGCCGCCAGGGAAGAGACCCAGTACTTC
j_gene: TRBJ1-1; d_gene: .; abundance: .; v_gene: TRBV20-1; CDR3aa: CSARDLRVRVRMNTEAFF; CDR3nt: TGCAGTGCTAGAGATCTAAGGGTCAGGGTACGAATGAACACTGAAGCTTTCTTT
j_gene: TRBJ1-5; d_gene: .; abundance: many; v_gene: TRBV10-3; CDR3aa: CAISGHPEGQPQHF; CDR3nt: TGTGCCATCAGTGGTCACCCCGAGGGGCAGCCCCAGCATTTT
j_gene: TRBJ2-3; d_gene: .; abundance: few; v_gene: TRBV15; CDR3aa: CATSRVPTLDRRGVNTQYF; CDR3nt: TGTGCCACCAGCAGAGTCCCTACACTGGACAGACGGGGAGTTAATACGCAGTATTTT
j_gene: TRBJ1-6; d_gene: .; abundance: .; v_gene: TRBV25-1; CDR3aa: CASSEPWGSSHLHF; CDR3nt: TGTGCCAGCAGTGAACCCTGGGGGTCGTCACACCTCCACTTT
j_gene: TRBJ2-7; d_gene: .; abundance: many; v_gene: TRBV30; CDR3aa: CAWSVQSSYEQYF; CDR3nt: TGTGCCTGGAGTGTACAGAGCTCCTACGAGCAGTACTTC
j_gene: TRBJ2-7; d_gene: TRBD2; abundance: many; v_gene: TRBV9; CDR3aa: CASSAPAGTSGRADSYEQYF; CDR3nt: TGTGCCAGCAGCGCACCCGCCGGGACTAGCGGGAGGGCCGATTCGTACGAGCAGTACTTC
j_gene: TRBJ2-7; d_gene: TRBD2; abundance: few; v_gene: TRBV4-1; CDR3aa: CASSLEWTSADEQYF; CDR3nt: TGCGCCAGCAGCCTAGAGTGGACTAGCGCGGACGAGCAGTACTTC
j_gene: TRBJ1-1; d_gene: .; abundance: few; v_gene: TRBV16; CDR3aa: CASSQSGFVGGSGTEAFF; CDR3nt: TGTGCCAGCAGCCAATCGGGGTTCGTTGGGGGCTCGGGCACTGAAGCTTTCTTT
j_gene: TRBJ1-1; d_gene: .; abundance: .; v_gene: TRBV7-2; CDR3aa: CASSLVVSEAFF; CDR3nt: TGTGCCAGCAGCTTAGTTGTATCTGAAGCTTTCTTT
j_gene: TRBJ2-3; d_gene: .; abundance: .; v_gene: TRBV14; CDR3aa: CASSQTPSTDTRYF; CDR3nt: TGTGCCAGCAGCCAAACCCCCAGCACAGATACGCGGTATTTT
j_gene: TRBJ2-5; d_gene: TRBD1; abundance: .; v_gene: TRBV7-9; CDR3aa: CASSSWTGQENQYF; CDR3nt: TGTGCCAGCAGCTCTTGGACAGGACAAGAGAACCAGTACTTC
j_gene: TRBJ2-1; d_gene: .; abundance: .; v_gene: TRBV6-6; CDR3aa: CATIPLPLAPNEQFF; CDR3nt: TGTGCCACCATACCCCTCCCCCTAGCGCCTAATGAGCAGTTCTTC
j_gene: TRBJ1-4; d_gene: .; abundance: .; v_gene: TRBV19; CDR3aa: CASSIALGRANEKLFF; CDR3nt: TGTGCCAGTAGTATAGCCCTGGGTAGGGCTAATGAAAAACTGTTTTTT
j_gene: TRBJ1-5; d_gene: TRBD1; abundance: .; v_gene: TRBV4-1; CDR3aa: CASSVSDRGNQPQHF; CDR3nt: TGCGCCAGCAGCGTCTCGGACAGGGGGAATCAGCCCCAGCATTTT
j_gene: TRBJ2-7; d_gene: .; abundance: few; v_gene: TRBV7-2; CDR3aa: CASSPHSVGYEQYF; CDR3nt: TGTGCCAGCAGCCCCCATTCGGTTGGCTACGAGCAGTACTTC
j_gene: TRBJ2-5; d_gene: TRBD1; abundance: .; v_gene: TRBV10-3; CDR3aa: CAISTGGGGEPQYF; CDR3nt: TGTGCCATCAGTACAGGGGGCGGCGGGGAGCCCCAGTACTTC
j_gene: TRBJ2-1; d_gene: TRBD1; abundance: many; v_gene: TRBV27; CDR3aa: CASSFGTGGRNEQFF; CDR3nt: TGTGCCAGCAGTTTTGGGACAGGGGGCCGGAATGAGCAGTTCTTC
j_gene: TRBJ2-7; d_gene: TRBD2; abundance: few; v_gene: TRBV6-1; CDR3aa: CASSSVGLADYEQYF; CDR3nt: TGTGCCAGCAGTTCCGTCGGACTAGCGGACTACGAGCAGTACTTC